The 6 T cell receptor beta chains listed next were all sequenced from one sample in a study of OX40 agonist ivuxolimab in advanced cancers. Clones were sequenced by immunoSEQ multiplex PCR, and TCRdb holds only the in-frame ones, with some missing. The repertoire holds more than 50,000 clones, about 90% seen once, with approximately 0.32% in the top ten. The sequenced sample was CD4+ or CD8+ T cells sorted from blood, obtained in a trial of the OX40 agonist ivuxolimab. These receptors were taken from an adult with an advanced solid tumor such as melanoma, head and neck, liver or kidney cancer.

This chain joins TRBV7-6 and TRBJ2-2, with TRBD2 matching over 13 bases. With V trimmed by 5 bases and J by 7 bases, 13 bases remained unmatched. Germline assignment: CDR1 SGHVS and CDR2 FNYEAQ. The CDR3 consists of 18 residues. The CDR3 sequence is CASSRGTSGGARGGELFF. Written as DNA, the CDR3 is TGTGCCAGCAGCCGAGGCACTAGCGGGGGGGCGAGGGGCGGGGAGCTGTTTTTT.

This chain uses TRBV5-8 with TRBJ2-2; D is perhaps TRBD1 (5 bases). Trimming removed 0 bases from V and 4 bases from J, with 10 bases in between. CDR1 is SGHTS and CDR2 is YDEGEE in the germline V gene. The CDR3 has 15 residues. The DNA of the CDR3 is TGTGCCAGCAGCTTGGGGCCCAGGGTCACCGGGGAGCTGTTTTTT. Its protein product is CASSLGPRVTGELFF. Supplemented by reference TRBV5-8 and TRBJ2-2, the full variable domain reads EAGVTQSPTHLIKTRGQQATLRCSPISGHTSVYWYQQALGLGLQFLLWYDEGEERNRGNFPPRFSGRQFPNYSSELNVNALELEDSALYLCASSLGPRVTGELFFGEGSRLTVL.

This chain links TRBV21-1 with TRBJ1-3; TRBD1 is the table's D call and was not checked against the DNA. TRBV21-1 is given as a pseudogene. This CDR3 is 20 amino acids long. CDR3 residues: CASSRNVNTGGLGPGNTIYF. The CDR3 nucleotides read TGTGCCAGCAGCAGAAACGTAAACACAGGGGGCCTGGGTCCGGGGAACACCATATATTTT.

The J gene is TRBJ2-1, the V gene TRBV11-2, with 8 bases matching TRBD2. The CDR3 loop spans 15 amino acids. Germline CDR1 SGHAT, CDR2 FQNNGV. V shed 6 bases and J 9 bases; nucleotides not matched to a gene: 13. The CDR3 nucleotides are TGTGCCAGCAGATCCAACCGGGGGGGGGCCGGTGAGCAGTTCTTC. This gives the protein CASRSNRGGAGEQFF.

The gene calls are TRBV6-1 and TRBJ2-7; 8 bases line up with TRBD1. V gave up 5 bases and J gave up 5 bases; unmatched junction bases: 11. This CDR3 contains 15 residues. Germline V gene sequence: CDR1 MNHNS, CDR2 SASEGT. The CDR3 spells CASSFDRGLTHEQYF. CDR3 sequence (DNA): TGTGCCAGCAGTTTCGACAGGGGCCTTACCCACGAGCAGTACTTC.

The chain recombines TRBV6-1 with TRBJ1-3; D is unresolved. Trimming removed 2 bases from V and 0 bases from J, with 8 bases in between. Germline V gene sequence: CDR1 MNHNS, CDR2 SASEGT. This CDR3 is 15 amino acids long. In DNA form, the CDR3 reads TGTGCCAGCAGTGAATCCTCAGTCTCTGGAAACACCATATATTTT. It yields the protein CASSESSVSGNTIYF.